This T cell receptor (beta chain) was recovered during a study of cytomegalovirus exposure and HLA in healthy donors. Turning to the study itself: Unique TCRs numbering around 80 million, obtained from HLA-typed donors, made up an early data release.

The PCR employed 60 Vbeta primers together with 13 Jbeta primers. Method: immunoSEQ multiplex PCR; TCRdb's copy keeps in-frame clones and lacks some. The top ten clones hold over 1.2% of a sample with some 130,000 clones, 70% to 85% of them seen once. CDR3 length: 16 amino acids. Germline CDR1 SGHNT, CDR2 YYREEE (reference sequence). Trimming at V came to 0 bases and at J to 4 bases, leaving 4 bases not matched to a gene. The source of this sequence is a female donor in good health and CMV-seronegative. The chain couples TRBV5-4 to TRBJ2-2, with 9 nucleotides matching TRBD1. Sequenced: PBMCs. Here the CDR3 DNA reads TGTGCCAGCAGCTTGGGGGGGACAGGGTTCACCGGGGAGCTGTTTTTT. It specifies CASSLGGTGFTGELFF.